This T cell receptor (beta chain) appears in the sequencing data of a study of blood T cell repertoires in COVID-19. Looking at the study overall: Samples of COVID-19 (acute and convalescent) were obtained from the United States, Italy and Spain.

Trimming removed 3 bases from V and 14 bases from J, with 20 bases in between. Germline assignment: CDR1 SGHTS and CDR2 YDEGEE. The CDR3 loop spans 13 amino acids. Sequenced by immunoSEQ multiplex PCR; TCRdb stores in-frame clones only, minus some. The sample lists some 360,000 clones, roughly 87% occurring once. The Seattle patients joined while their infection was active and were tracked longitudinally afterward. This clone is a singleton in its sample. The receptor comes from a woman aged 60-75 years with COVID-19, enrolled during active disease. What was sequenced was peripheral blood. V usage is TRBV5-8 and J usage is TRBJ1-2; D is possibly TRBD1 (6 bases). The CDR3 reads CASSYRIGQTNTF. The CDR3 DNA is TGTGCCAGCAGCTACCGAATAGGACAGACGAATACCTTC.